The present T cell receptor (beta chain) was sequenced within a study of T cells in Graves' hyperthyroidism and ophthalmopathy. This clonotype was recorded a few times. Trimming shortened V by 5 bases and J by 3 bases, and 19 bases separated the two germline ends. Germline V gene data show CDR1 as SNHLY and CDR2 as FYNNEI. The CDR3 is 17 residues long. Template material for amplifying TCR beta CDR3 regions consisted of RNA transcripts. The study used the HTBI primer set for a first-round RT-PCR of the TCR CDR3. MiXCR, applied by TCRdb to the multiplex PCR reads, yields one record per CDR3 protein. The repertoire has approximately 300,000 distinct CDR3 sequences, roughly 19% of them found once; the top ten carry about two fifths.

Sequenced material: blood. This sequence originates from a man aged 50 to 59 with Graves' ophthalmopathy. The chain joins TRBV2 to TRBJ2-2; D call uncertain. The CDR3 spells CASSPASFWADTGELFF. CDR3 coding DNA: TGTGCCAGCAGTCCCGCGAGCTTTTGGGCGGACACCGGGGAGCTGTTTTTT.